These 19 T cell receptor beta chains originate from one sample sequenced in a study of CXCR3-negative and CXCR3-positive naive CD8 T cells. UMI-labeled 5' RACE yielded the TRB cDNA libraries. TCRdb re-called the 5' RACE reads, yielding one record per CDR3 amino acid sequence without DNA. The table for this sample gives some 130,000 distinct CDR3 sequences. The sample comprised naive CXCR3- CD8+ T cells from blood. Subset indicated: CD45RO-CCR7+CD27+CD95- naive CD8+ T cells lacking CXCR3 (TNR3-). These receptors all stem from a human donor in good health. Some clones in this sample may be carry-over from other donors' samples.

The chain couples TRBV28 to TRBJ2-3; lacking DNA, the TRBD2 call made by TCRdb goes unchecked. The CDR3 is 13 amino acids. Germline V gene lookup returns CDR1 MDHEN and CDR2 SYDVKM. The CDR3 is CASKLAGTDTQYF.

The chain employs TRBV12-3 or TRBV12-4 and TRBJ2-7; TCRdb outputs TRBD1, but without DNA this stays unchecked. This CDR3 comprises 15 residues. This CDR3 reads CASSHSGLPPYEQYF.

The chain recombines TRBV4-3 with TRBJ2-2; the TCRdb call, TRBD1, lacks DNA for checking. CDR1 and CDR2 (germline): LGHNA, YSLEER. CDR3 length: 16 amino acids. CDR3 sequence reads: CASSPGRGANTGELFF.

This chain connects TRBV13 to TRBJ1-2; TCRdb's D call of TRBD1 is untestable without DNA. CDR3 size: 12 residues. Germline lookup yields CDR1 PRHDT and CDR2 FYEKMQ (reference sequence). The CDR3 sequence is CASSDRAYGYTF.

This chain uses TRBV12-3 or TRBV12-4 with TRBJ2-7; the D call of TRBD1 rests on TCRdb alone, since no DNA is present to check it. This CDR3 is 12 amino acids long. CDR3 sequence: CASSNREHEQYF.

CDR3 region: CASSPSSSYEQYF. This rearrangement joins TRBV6-5 to TRBJ2-7. Germline lookup yields CDR1 MNHEY and CDR2 SVGAGI. This CDR3 contains 13 residues.

The chain links TRBV29-1 to TRBJ2-7; the TCRdb call, TRBD1, lacks DNA for checking. CDR3 length: 14 residues. CDR1 and CDR2 (germline): SQVTM, ANQGSEA. The CDR3 region is CSATGKSESYEQYF.

The genes are TRBV29-1 and TRBJ2-1; there is no DNA to check the TCRdb D call of TRBD1. This CDR3 is 14 amino acids long. Germline CDR1 SQVTM, CDR2 ANQGSEA. The chain's CDR3 is CSVGAGVSYNEQFF.

The genes are TRBV7-2 and TRBJ2-5; as DNA is missing, the TRBD2 call by TCRdb cannot be tested. Germline V gives CDR1 SGHTA, CDR2 FQGNSA. This CDR3 comprises 18 residues. The CDR3 spells CASSLPRLAGGIDETQYF.

This chain connects TRBV7-9 to TRBJ2-5; as DNA is missing, the TRBD2 call by TCRdb cannot be tested. Per the germline V gene, CDR1 is SEHNR and CDR2 is FQNEAQ (reference sequence). The CDR3 runs 16 residues. This chain's CDR3 is CASSLVPSGDQETQYF.

The V call is TRBV21-1, the J call TRBJ2-7; TCRdb gives TRBD1 as the D gene, but with no DNA this cannot be confirmed. TRBV21-1 is given as a pseudogene. The CDR3 consists of 13 residues. The CDR3 sequence is CASSQKTAYEQYF.

The V and J genes are TRBV9 and TRBJ1-1; TCRdb gives TRBD1 as the D gene, but with no DNA this cannot be confirmed. The CDR3 length is 13 residues. Germline lookup yields CDR1 SGDLS and CDR2 YYNGEE. The CDR3 is CASSPPGGAEAFF. Full variable domain (rest looked up from reference TRBV9 and TRBJ1-1): DSGVTQTPKHLITATGQRVTLRCSPRSGDLSVYWYQQSLDQGLQFLIQYYNGEERAKGNILERFSAQQFPDLHSELNLSSLELGDSALYFCASSPPGGAEAFFGQGTRLTVV.

This chain links TRBV19 with TRBJ1-1. The CDR3 consists of 13 residues. Germline V gene lookup returns CDR1 LNHDA and CDR2 SQIVND (reference sequence). CDR3 sequence reads: CASSARVNTEAFF.

This chain connects TRBV29-1 to TRBJ1-2; checking the TCRdb D call of TRBD1 is not possible without DNA. The CDR3 spans 12 residues. Germline CDR1 and CDR2: SQVTM and ANQGSEA. This CDR3 reads CSAGPGPDGYTF.

V gene TRBV19 combines with J gene TRBJ2-1. CDR1 is LNHDA, CDR2 SQIVND, per germline (reference sequence). This CDR3 spans 12 amino acids. CDR3 sequence reads: CASSFPENEQFF.

V gene TRBV7-9 combines with J gene TRBJ1-1; TCRdb indicates TRBD1, and absent DNA this call remains unverified. The CDR3 consists of 13 residues. CDR1 and CDR2 (germline): SEHNR, FQNEAQ (reference sequence). The CDR3 protein is CASSFPGHLEAFF.

The chain employs TRBV4-3 and TRBJ2-2. This CDR3 spans 15 amino acids. Germline V gene sequence: CDR1 LGHNA, CDR2 YSLEER. This CDR3 is CASSQDVGNTGELFF.

The rearrangement uses TRBV14 and TRBJ2-7. In germline, CDR1 is SGHDN, CDR2 FVKESK. The CDR3 has 13 amino acids. The CDR3 reads CASSQVMADEQYF.

The V call is TRBV7-3, the J call TRBJ2-3; the D gene TCRdb calls, TRBD2, cannot be checked with no DNA. The CDR3 is made up of 12 amino acids. CDR1 is SGHTA, CDR2 FQGTGA, per germline. The CDR3 spells CASSSLGDTQYF.